The rows below give T cell receptor beta chains drawn from one sample of a study of blood T cell repertoires in COVID-19. Measured with immunoSEQ multiplex PCR; TCRdb has only the in-frame clones, and not every one. Seen here are some 150,000 clones, around 84% observed once, and the top ten hold 5% to 7%. Material for sequencing was PBMCs or T cells enriched from blood (not recorded which). Source of these receptors: a woman aged 50 to 60 who had been exposed to COVID-19. CDR3s leave out the opening cysteine and the closing phenylalanine or tryptophan. Fields, in order: V gene, CDR3 protein.

>TRBV7-9
ASSSTANYGYT
>TRBV11-2
ASSLGSPGQGNTGELF
>TRBV7-2
ASSFQGLGTEAF
>TRBV12-3/TRBV12-4
ASRRGGGEAF
>TRBV4-3
ASSQGAARGTNTEAF
>TRBV10-2
ASSESGRAREQY
>TRBV4-1
ASSQDPSGGTRETQY
>TRBV18
ASSPPGHNYGYT
>TRBV5-1
ASSLEGGATTEAF
>TRBV2
ASSALDTQY
>TRBV3-1/TRBV3-2
ASSPSENTEAF
>TRBV4-2
ASSQRQGTIHPLH
>TRBV11-3
ASSRGNTEAF
>TRBV27
ASSRGDTEAF
>TRBV7-9
ASSLDGGLGQPQH
>TRBV7-9
ASSEQGEANYGYT
>TRBV5-6
ASSLSGDGYEQY